The next 30 T cell receptor beta chains were all read from a single sample in a study of response to subunit inactivated influenza vaccine. One entry per CDR3 protein results from TCRdb running MiXCR on the RT-PCR reads. Of about 620,000 distinct CDR3 sequences detected, 12% appear once; the ten largest clones hold roughly a tenth. Sequencing was performed on PBMCs from blood, taken on the day of vaccination. The receptors originated from a man over 45 who received an inactivated influenza vaccine.

CDR3 residues: CASSYSEKLFF. The CDR3 DNA is TGTGCCAGCAGTTATAGCGAAAAACTGTTTTTT. The rearrangement links TRBV6-6 to TRBJ1-4; no firm D call. V was clipped by 3 bases and J by 8 bases, with 4 bases between them. CDR1 and CDR2 from the germline V gene are MNHNY and SVGAGI (reference sequence). This CDR3 comprises 11 residues.

Only a few counts were recorded for this clonotype. The chain combines TRBV7-2 with TRBJ2-1; 7 positions agree with TRBD2. CDR1 is SGHTA, CDR2 FQGNSA, per germline. CDR3 length equals 16 residues. Trimming removed 7 bases from V and 3 bases from J; junction bases left unmatched: 12. The CDR3 DNA is TGTGCCAGCACTCTAACTAGCGTCCGTTTCTACAATGAGCAGTTCTTC. Translated: CASTLTSVRFYNEQFF. Full variable domain (missing parts from reference TRBV7-2 and TRBJ2-1): GAGVSQSPSNKVTEKGKDVELRCDPISGHTALYWYRQSLGQGLEFLIYFQGNSAPDKSGLPSDRFSAERTGGSVSTLTIQRTQQEDSAVYLCASTLTSVRFYNEQFFGPGTRLTVL.

This clonotype was counted a few times. The J gene is TRBJ2-7, the V gene TRBV29-1; 7 bases agree with TRBD2. Germline V gene sequence: CDR1 SQVTM, CDR2 ANQGSEA. Trimming took 6 bases from V and 0 from J; bases not matched to a gene: 11. This CDR3 contains 15 residues. CDR3 in DNA: TGCAGCGTCATATTGCGGGAGAGGAGCTCCTACGAGCAGTACTTC. Translation: CSVILRERSSYEQYF.

This clonotype was observed a handful of times. V and J are TRBV28 and TRBJ2-7; 10 nucleotides align to TRBD2. The CDR3 covers 16 residues. After removal of 3 bases from V and 0 bases from J, the junction contained 5 bases not matched to a gene. Germline CDR1 and CDR2: MDHEN and SYDVKM. The CDR3 DNA sequence: TGTGCCAGCAGTTTTTCCCCTAGCGGGAGCTCCTACGAGCAGTACTTC. It yields the protein CASSFSPSGSSYEQYF.

The chain uses TRBV7-6 and TRBJ2-1; 9 bases match TRBD2. The CDR3 is made up of 16 amino acids. V was clipped by 2 bases and J by 8 bases; unmatched bases: 10. Germline values: CDR1 SGHVS, CDR2 FNYEAQ. The CDR3: CASSLIASGTFDEQFF. The DNA of the CDR3 is TGTGCCAGCAGCTTAATCGCTAGCGGGACCTTTGATGAGCAGTTCTTC.

This chain joins TRBV6-5 and TRBJ1-2; TRBD1 is a possible D gene (5 bases). Germline lookup yields CDR1 MNHEY and CDR2 SVGAGI. The V and J ends lost 0 bases and 2 bases respectively, with 13 bases between them. This CDR3 is 16 amino acids long. This CDR3 reads CASSYSATSGNYGYTF. Written as DNA, the CDR3 is TGTGCCAGCAGTTACTCAGCGACCTCAGGGAACTATGGCTACACCTTC.

The chain joins TRBV4-3 to TRBJ2-5, with D possibly TRBD2 on 5 matching bases. This CDR3 spans 15 amino acids. Trimming cost V 3 bases and J 2 bases, with 13 bases left between them. Germline V CDR1 and CDR2: LGHNA, YSLEER. The CDR3 region has the DNA TGCGCCAGCAGCCAGGGAGTTGGCTCTCAAGAGACCCAGTACTTC. Protein product: CASSQGVGSQETQYF.

The chain has TRBV15 and TRBJ2-5; the match to TRBD2 covers 10 bases. Germline V CDR1 and CDR2: LNHNV, YYDKDF (reference sequence). The CDR3 loop spans 15 amino acids. Trimming at V came to 6 bases and at J to 4 bases, leaving 8 bases not matched to a gene. The CDR3 nucleotides read TGTGCCACCAGTTCTCAACTAGCGGGGACAGAGACCCAGTACTTC. Its translation is CATSSQLAGTETQYF.

This clonotype was recorded many times. This sequence joins TRBV7-9 and TRBJ1-2; unclear D gene. Germline-derived CDR1 and CDR2 are SEHNR and FQNEAQ (reference sequence). The CDR3 covers 13 residues. V lost 0 bases, J lost 8 bases, and 10 bases lay in between. The CDR3 DNA reads as TGTGCCAGCAGCTTAGCATGGGGTGGCGGCTACACCTTC. This encodes CASSLAWGGGYTF.

This clonotype showed up just a few times. The chain uses TRBV4-1 and TRBJ2-7; TRBD1 matches 10 bases. This CDR3 contains 15 residues. Germline trimming cut 4 bases from V and 4 bases from J; bases unmatched to any gene: 7. Germline CDR1 is MGHRA and CDR2 is YSYEKL. CDR3 DNA: TGCGCCAGCAGCCCCACCGGACAGGGGGGGTACGAGCAGTACTTC. Translating gives CASSPTGQGGYEQYF.

This chain joins TRBV15 and TRBJ2-3; TRBD1 or TRBD2 may be the D gene (5 bases each). This CDR3 is 13 amino acids long. Looked up from germline, CDR1 is LNHNV and CDR2 is YYDKDF (reference sequence). Trimming took 11 bases from V and 3 from J, leaving 15 bases between them. The CDR3 protein is CAFGASWTDTQYF. As DNA, the CDR3 is TGTGCCTTCGGGGCATCCTGGACAGATACGCAGTATTTT.

This clonotype has just a few counts. The J gene is TRBJ1-2, the V gene TRBV6-1, with D tentatively TRBD1 (6 bases). Germline V lookup: CDR1 MNHNS, CDR2 SASEGT. Trimming shortened V by 7 bases and J by 1 base, and 10 bases separated the two germline ends. The CDR3 is 13 residues long. Here the CDR3 DNA reads TGTGCCAGCAAGAGGGGGAATAACTATGGCTACACCTTC. Residues: CASKRGNNYGYTF.

The rearrangement joins TRBV7-2 to TRBJ2-1; either TRBD1 or TRBD2 may supply D (5 bases each). The CDR3 length is 14 residues. Germline lookup yields CDR1 SGHTA and CDR2 FQGNSA. Between the trimmed V and J ends, which lost 5 bases and 6 bases, there was a span of 14 bases. CDR3 residues: CASSGEMGPNEQFF. The CDR3 nucleotides read TGTGCCAGCAGCGGGGAGATGGGACCCAATGAGCAGTTCTTC.

V is TRBV5-1 and J is TRBJ2-1, with 9 positions matching TRBD1. Trimming cost V 4 bases and J 4 bases; bases outside gene matches: 6. CDR3 size: 15 residues. CDR1 is SGHRS, CDR2 YFSETQ, per germline. For the CDR3, the DNA is TGCGCCAGCAGCGGCGGACAGGGGAGTTACAATGAGCAGTTCTTC. Residues: CASSGGQGSYNEQFF.

This clonotype showed up just a few times. The V call is TRBV5-4, the J call TRBJ2-5; D gene ambiguous. The CDR3 is 12 amino acids. Germline-derived CDR1 and CDR2 are SGHNT and YYREEE (reference sequence). V was trimmed by 2 bases and J by 5 bases, leaving 7 bases between them. This chain's CDR3 is CASSFLSETQYF. In DNA form, the CDR3 reads TGTGCCAGCAGCTTTCTCTCTGAGACCCAGTACTTC.

This clonotype was seen only a few times. This rearrangement joins TRBV7-2 to TRBJ2-3; D not certain. Germline V gene sequence: CDR1 SGHTA, CDR2 FQGNSA. This CDR3 has 14 amino acids. The V end was cut by 3 bases, the J end by 6 bases, with 13 bases between. In DNA form, the CDR3 reads TGTGCCAGCAGCTTCCGATCGGGTAGGGATACGCAGTATTTT. Its translation: CASSFRSGRDTQYF. The full variable domain, rest sourced from reference TRBV7-2 and TRBJ2-3, is GAGVSQSPSNKVTEKGKDVELRCDPISGHTALYWYRQSLGQGLEFLIYFQGNSAPDKSGLPSDRFSAERTGGSVSTLTIQRTQQEDSAVYLCASSFRSGRDTQYFGPGTRLTVL.

This sequence joins TRBV5-1 and TRBJ2-7, with D maybe TRBD1 (6 bases). Trimming removed 4 bases from V and 3 bases from J, with 26 bases in between. The CDR3 has 18 residues. Germline V gives CDR1 SGHRS, CDR2 YFSETQ. CDR3 DNA: TGCGCCAGCAGCATGCAGGGTAAAGGGGACACCACTCACTACGAGCAGTACTTC. Its translation is CASSMQGKGDTTHYEQYF.

The chain is built from TRBV5-6 and TRBJ2-5, with TRBD2 matching 11 bases. Germline assignment: CDR1 SGHDT and CDR2 YYEEEE. This CDR3 is built from 17 residues. V trimming: 3 bases; J trimming: 3 bases; junction bases outside the gene matches: 10. The CDR3 coding sequence is TGTGCCAGCAGCTCGAATATAGCGGGAGGGAAGAAAGAGACCCAGTACTTC. Translating it yields CASSSNIAGGKKETQYF. Supplemented by reference TRBV5-6 and TRBJ2-5, the full variable domain reads DAGVTQSPTHLIKTRGQQVTLRCSPKSGHDTVSWYQQALGQGPQFIFQYYEEEERQRGNFPDRFSGHQFPNYSSELNVNALLLGDSALYLCASSSNIAGGKKETQYFGPGTRLLVL.

The rearrangement links TRBV5-4 to TRBJ2-3, with TRBD2 identical over 8 bases. Trimming cost V 1 base and J 9 bases; bases outside gene matches: 10. Germline CDR1 SGHNT, CDR2 YYREEE (reference sequence). CDR3 size: 15 residues. This CDR3 reads CASSLFGEREPTQYF. CDR3 DNA sequence: TGTGCCAGCAGCTTGTTCGGAGAGCGGGAGCCCACGCAGTATTTT.

As for this clonotype: This sequence may be a read error, since a much larger clone differs from it by one base. V gene TRBV7-2 combines with J gene TRBJ1-1; 11 bases line up with TRBD1. Losses at the gene ends were 5 bases for V and 4 bases for J; bases not matched to a gene: 3. The CDR3 is 14 residues long. Germline V gene data show CDR1 as SGHTA and CDR2 as FQGNSA. The CDR3 loop reads CASSMGTGGTEAFF. For the CDR3, the DNA is TGTGCCAGCAGCATGGGGACAGGGGGCACTGAAGCTTTCTTT.

The table lists this clonotype with a few counts. V and J are TRBV12-3 or TRBV12-4 and TRBJ1-5; tentatively, D is TRBD1 (5 bases). With 6 bases removed from V and 7 bases from J, the gap between germline ends came to 19 bases. The CDR3 sequence is 15 residues long. The CDR3 nucleotides read TGTGCCAGCAGCCCCGCGTGGGGGGTGCAGCAGCCCCAGCATTTT. Protein product: CASSPAWGVQQPQHF.

This clonotype came up a few times. CDR3 in DNA: TGTGCCAGCAGCTCGGGACAGGGGGACCCCGGGGAGCTGTTTTTT. It yields the protein CASSSGQGDPGELFF. The rearrangement links TRBV7-2 to TRBJ2-2, with 11 positions matching TRBD1. The CDR3 contains 15 residues. V gave up 4 bases and J gave up 6 bases; unmatched junction bases: 4. Germline V gives CDR1 SGHTA, CDR2 FQGNSA.

This clonotype was observed many times. V gene TRBV6-2 or TRBV6-3 combines with J gene TRBJ2-1; TRBD1 matches 8 bases. The CDR3 contains 14 residues. Trimming removed 4 bases from V and 7 bases from J; junction bases left unmatched: 6. The germline V gene encodes CDR1 MNHEY and CDR2 SVGEGT. The CDR3 spells CASSFTGGLNEQFF. For the CDR3, the DNA is TGTGCCAGCAGTTTTACAGGGGGTTTGAATGAGCAGTTCTTC.

This clonotype occurred many times. The rearrangement uses TRBV5-6 and TRBJ2-4; D not resolved. V was clipped by 1 base and J by 3 bases, with 8 bases between them. CDR1 SGHDT and CDR2 YYEEEE come from the germline V gene. The CDR3 is 14 residues long. The CDR3 bases are TGTGCCAGCAGCTTGCAGGTGGTCAAAAACATTCAGTACTTC. It encodes CASSLQVVKNIQYF.

The chain joins TRBV4-3 to TRBJ1-3; D is ambiguous. The CDR3 covers 14 residues. The germline V gene encodes CDR1 LGHNA and CDR2 YSLEER. V was pared by 0 bases and J by 6 bases, with 9 bases between. CDR3 DNA: TGCGCCAGCAGCCAAGAGGCAGCTTTAAACACCATATATTTT. This sequence encodes CASSQEAALNTIYF.

This clonotype appeared many times. V and J are TRBV10-3 and TRBJ2-7; D may match TRBD1 or TRBD2 (6 bases each). V gave up 7 bases and J gave up 5 bases, with 18 bases separating them. CDR3 length: 14 residues. The germline V gene has CDR1 ENHRY and CDR2 SYGVKD. CDR3 in amino acids: CAIKGHGGFDEQYF. The CDR3 region has the DNA TGTGCCATCAAGGGACACGGGGGCTTCGACGAGCAGTACTTC.

This sequence joins TRBV11-2 and TRBJ1-3, with 8 bases that match TRBD1. Germline values: CDR1 SGHAT, CDR2 FQNNGV. The CDR3 consists of 14 residues. The junction had 3 bases not matched to a gene; V was cut back by 8 bases and J by 0 bases. CDR3 protein: CASRTGFSGNTIYF. For the CDR3, the DNA is TGTGCCAGCCGGACAGGGTTCTCTGGAAACACCATATATTTT.

J is TRBJ2-1 and V is TRBV6-5; TRBD2 agrees at 11 bases. With V trimmed by 0 bases and J by 4 bases, 5 bases remained unmatched. The CDR3 runs 17 residues. CDR1 and CDR2 from the germline V gene are MNHEY and SVGAGI. The CDR3 loop reads CASSYSSIAGGYNEQFF. The CDR3 DNA follows: TGTGCCAGCAGTTACTCGTCGATAGCGGGGGGGTACAATGAGCAGTTCTTC.

V usage is TRBV6-5 and J usage is TRBJ2-7; D could derive from TRBD1 or TRBD2 (5 bases each). V lost 0 bases, J lost 0 bases, and 12 bases lay in between. The CDR3 has 16 amino acids. The germline CDR1 and CDR2 sequences are MNHEY and SVGAGI. The CDR3 DNA sequence: TGTGCCAGCAGTTACTCGCCCGGGGACCACTCCTACGAGCAGTACTTC. This codes for CASSYSPGDHSYEQYF.

There are many counts of this clonotype. The V and J genes are TRBV12-3 or TRBV12-4 and TRBJ2-7; 7 bases align to TRBD2. The CDR3 totals 14 residues. Losses at the gene ends were 5 bases for V and 3 bases for J; bases not matched to a gene: 7. DNA for the CDR3: TGTGCCAGCAGTCTCTTCGGCGGGAGCTACGAGCAGTACTTC. It is translated as CASSLFGGSYEQYF.